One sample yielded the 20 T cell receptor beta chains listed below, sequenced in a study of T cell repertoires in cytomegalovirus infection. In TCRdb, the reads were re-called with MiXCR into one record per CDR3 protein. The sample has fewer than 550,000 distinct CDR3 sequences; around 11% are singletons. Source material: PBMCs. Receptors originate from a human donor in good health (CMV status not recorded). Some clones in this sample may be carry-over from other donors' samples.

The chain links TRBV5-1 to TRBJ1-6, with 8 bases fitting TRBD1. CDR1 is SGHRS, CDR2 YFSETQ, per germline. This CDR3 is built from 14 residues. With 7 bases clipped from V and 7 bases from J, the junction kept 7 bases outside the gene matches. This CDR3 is CASRRGQENSPLHF. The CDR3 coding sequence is TGCGCCAGCCGGAGGGGACAGGAGAATTCACCCCTCCACTTT. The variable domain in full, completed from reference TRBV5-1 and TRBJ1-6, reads KAGVTQTPRYLIKTRGQQVTLSCSPISGHRSVSWYQQTPGQGLQFLFEYFSETQRNKGNFPGRFSGRQFSNSRSEMNVSTLELGDSALYLCASRRGQENSPLHFGNGTRLTVT.

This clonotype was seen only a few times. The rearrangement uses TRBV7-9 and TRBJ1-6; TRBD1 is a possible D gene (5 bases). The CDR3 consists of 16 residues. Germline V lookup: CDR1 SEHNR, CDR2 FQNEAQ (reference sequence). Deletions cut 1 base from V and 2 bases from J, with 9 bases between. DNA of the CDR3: TGTGCCAGCAGCTTAGAGGGGAGCGCCTATAATTCACCCCTCCACTTT. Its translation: CASSLEGSAYNSPLHF.

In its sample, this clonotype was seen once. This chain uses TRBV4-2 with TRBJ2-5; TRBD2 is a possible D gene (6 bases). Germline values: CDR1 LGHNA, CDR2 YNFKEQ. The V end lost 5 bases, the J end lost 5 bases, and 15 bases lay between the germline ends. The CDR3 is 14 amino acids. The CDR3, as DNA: TGTGCCAGCAGCTCCCGACTAGACGAGGAGACCCAGTACTTC. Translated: CASSSRLDEETQYF.

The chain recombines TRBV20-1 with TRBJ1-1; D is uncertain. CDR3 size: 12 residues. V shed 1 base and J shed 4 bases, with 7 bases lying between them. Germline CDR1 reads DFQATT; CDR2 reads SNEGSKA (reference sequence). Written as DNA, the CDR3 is TGCAGTGCTAGAGTAGGCGGCACTGAAGCTTTCTTT. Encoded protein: CSARVGGTEAFF.

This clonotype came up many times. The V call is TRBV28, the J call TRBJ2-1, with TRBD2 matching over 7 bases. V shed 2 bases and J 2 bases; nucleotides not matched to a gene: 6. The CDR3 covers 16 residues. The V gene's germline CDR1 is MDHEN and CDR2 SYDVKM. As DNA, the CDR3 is TGTGCCAGCAGTTTAAAGGCGGGAGCAACCTACAATGAGCAGTTCTTC. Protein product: CASSLKAGATYNEQFF.

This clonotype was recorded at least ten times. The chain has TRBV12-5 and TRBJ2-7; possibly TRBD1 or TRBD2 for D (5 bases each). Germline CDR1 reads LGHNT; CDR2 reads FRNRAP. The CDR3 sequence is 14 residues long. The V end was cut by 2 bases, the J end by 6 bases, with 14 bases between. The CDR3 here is CASGLSGLAGEQYF. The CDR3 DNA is TGTGCTAGTGGTTTGTCGGGGCTAGCAGGCGAGCAGTACTTC.

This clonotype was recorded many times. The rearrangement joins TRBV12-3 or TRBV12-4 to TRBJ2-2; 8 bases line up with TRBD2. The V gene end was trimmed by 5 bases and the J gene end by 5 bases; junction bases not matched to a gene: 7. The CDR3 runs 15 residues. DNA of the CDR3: TGTGCCAGCAGTATTAGCGGGGTTGAGACCGGGGAGCTGTTTTTT. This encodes CASSISGVETGELFF.

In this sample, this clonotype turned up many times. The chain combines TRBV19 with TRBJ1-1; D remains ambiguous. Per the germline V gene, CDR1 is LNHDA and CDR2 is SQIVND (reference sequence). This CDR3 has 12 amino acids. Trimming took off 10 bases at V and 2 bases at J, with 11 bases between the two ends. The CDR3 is CATREQNTEAFF. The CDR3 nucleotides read TGTGCCACTAGGGAGCAAAACACTGAAGCTTTCTTT.

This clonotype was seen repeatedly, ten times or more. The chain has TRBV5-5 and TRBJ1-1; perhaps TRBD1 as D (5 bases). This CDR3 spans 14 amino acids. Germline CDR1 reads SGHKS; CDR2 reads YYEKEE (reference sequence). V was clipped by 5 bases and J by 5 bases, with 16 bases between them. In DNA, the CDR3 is TGTGCCAGCAGGGGGGGACGTACTATAACTGAAGCTTTCTTT. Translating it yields CASRGGRTITEAFF.

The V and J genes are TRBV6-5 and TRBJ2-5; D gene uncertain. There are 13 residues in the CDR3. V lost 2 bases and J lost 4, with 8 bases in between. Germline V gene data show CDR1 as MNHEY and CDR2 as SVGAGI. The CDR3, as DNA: TGTGCCAGCAGTTACGGGGTAGCAGAGACCCAGTACTTC. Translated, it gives CASSYGVAETQYF.

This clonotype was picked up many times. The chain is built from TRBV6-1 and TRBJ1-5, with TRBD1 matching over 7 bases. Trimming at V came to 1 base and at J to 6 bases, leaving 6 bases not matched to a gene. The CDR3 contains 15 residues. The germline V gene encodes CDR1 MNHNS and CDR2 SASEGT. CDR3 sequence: CASSEEAGGVQPQHF. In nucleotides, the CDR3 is TGTGCCAGCAGTGAAGAAGCAGGGGGGGTTCAGCCCCAGCATTTT.

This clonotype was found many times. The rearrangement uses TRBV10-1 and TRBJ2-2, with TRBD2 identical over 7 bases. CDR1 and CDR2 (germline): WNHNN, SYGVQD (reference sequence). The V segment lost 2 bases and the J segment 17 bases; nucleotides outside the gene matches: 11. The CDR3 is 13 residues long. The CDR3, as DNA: TGCGCCAGCAGTGAGGTCCCGGGACTACAACTTTTTTTT. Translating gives CASSEVPGLQLFF.

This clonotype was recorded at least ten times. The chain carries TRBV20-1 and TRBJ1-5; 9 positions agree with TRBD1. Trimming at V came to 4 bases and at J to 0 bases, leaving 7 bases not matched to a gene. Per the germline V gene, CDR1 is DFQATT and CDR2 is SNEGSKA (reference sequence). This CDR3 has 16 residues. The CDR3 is CSATGQGRNSNQPQHF. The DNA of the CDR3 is TGCAGTGCTACCGGACAGGGGCGTAATAGCAATCAGCCCCAGCATTTT.

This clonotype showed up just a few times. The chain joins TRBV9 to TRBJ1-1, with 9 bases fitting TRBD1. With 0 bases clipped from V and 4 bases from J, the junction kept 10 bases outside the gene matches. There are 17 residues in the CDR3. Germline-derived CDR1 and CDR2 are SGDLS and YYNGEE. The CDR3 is CASSVGLKGQGPTEAFF. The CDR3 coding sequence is TGTGCCAGCAGCGTAGGATTAAAGGGACAGGGCCCCACTGAAGCTTTCTTT.

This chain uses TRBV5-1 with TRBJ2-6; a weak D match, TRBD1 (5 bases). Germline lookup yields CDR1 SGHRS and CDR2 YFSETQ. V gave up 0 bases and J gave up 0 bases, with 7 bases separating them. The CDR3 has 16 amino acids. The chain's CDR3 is CASSLDDSSGANVLTF. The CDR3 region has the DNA TGCGCCAGCAGCTTGGATGACAGCTCTGGGGCCAACGTCCTGACTTTC.

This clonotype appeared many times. In DNA, the CDR3 is TGTGCCAGCCTACGGGGTGAGACAGGCGAAAACATTCAGTACTTC. Residues: CASLRGETGENIQYF. The V call is TRBV12-3 or TRBV12-4, the J call TRBJ2-4; a possible D gene is TRBD1 (6 bases). The V and J ends lost 8 bases and 5 bases respectively, with 19 bases between them. The CDR3 is made up of 15 amino acids.

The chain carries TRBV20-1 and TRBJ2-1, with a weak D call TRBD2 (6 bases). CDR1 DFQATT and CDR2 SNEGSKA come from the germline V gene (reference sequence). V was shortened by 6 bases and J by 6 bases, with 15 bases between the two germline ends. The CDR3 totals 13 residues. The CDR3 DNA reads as TGCAGTGCCGCATGGGGGACTCCCAATGAGCAGTTCTTC. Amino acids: CSAAWGTPNEQFF.

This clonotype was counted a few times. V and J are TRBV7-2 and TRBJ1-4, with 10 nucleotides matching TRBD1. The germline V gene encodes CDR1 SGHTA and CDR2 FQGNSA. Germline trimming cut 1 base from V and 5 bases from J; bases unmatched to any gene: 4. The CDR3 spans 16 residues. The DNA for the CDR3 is TGTGCCAGCAGCTTAGGAATGGGACAGGGGAATGAAAAACTGTTTTTT. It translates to CASSLGMGQGNEKLFF.

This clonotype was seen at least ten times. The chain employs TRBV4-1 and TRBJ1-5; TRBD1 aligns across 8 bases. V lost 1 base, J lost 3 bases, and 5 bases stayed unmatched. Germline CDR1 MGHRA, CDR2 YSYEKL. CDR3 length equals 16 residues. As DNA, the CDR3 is TGCGCCAGCAGCCAAGTGGGGACAGGCATCAATCAGCCCCAGCATTTT. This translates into CASSQVGTGINQPQHF.

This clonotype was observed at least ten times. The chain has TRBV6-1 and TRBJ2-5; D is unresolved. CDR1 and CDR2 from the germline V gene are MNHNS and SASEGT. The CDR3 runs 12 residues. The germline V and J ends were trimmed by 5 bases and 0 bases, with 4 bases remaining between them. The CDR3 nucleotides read TGTGCCAGCAGTACCAACCAAGAGACCCAGTACTTC. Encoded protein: CASSTNQETQYF.